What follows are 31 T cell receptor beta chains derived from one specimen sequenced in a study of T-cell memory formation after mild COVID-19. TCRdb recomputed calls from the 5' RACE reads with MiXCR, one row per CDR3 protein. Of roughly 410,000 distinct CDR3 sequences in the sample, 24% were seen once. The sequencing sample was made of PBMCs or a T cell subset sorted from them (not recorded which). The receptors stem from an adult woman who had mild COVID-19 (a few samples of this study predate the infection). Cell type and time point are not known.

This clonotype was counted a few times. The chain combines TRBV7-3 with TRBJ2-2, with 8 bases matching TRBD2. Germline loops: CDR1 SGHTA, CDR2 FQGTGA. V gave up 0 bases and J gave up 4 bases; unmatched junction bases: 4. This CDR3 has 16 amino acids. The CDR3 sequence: CASSLTGTRSTGELFF. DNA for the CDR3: TGTGCCAGCAGCTTAACCGGGACTAGAAGCACCGGGGAGCTGTTTTTT.

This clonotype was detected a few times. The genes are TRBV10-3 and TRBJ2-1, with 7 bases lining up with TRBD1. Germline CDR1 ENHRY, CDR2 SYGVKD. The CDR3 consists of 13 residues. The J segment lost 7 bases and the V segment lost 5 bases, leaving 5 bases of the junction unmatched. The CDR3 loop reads CAISTGEPNEQFF. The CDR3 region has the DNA TGTGCCATCAGTACAGGGGAGCCGAATGAGCAGTTCTTC.

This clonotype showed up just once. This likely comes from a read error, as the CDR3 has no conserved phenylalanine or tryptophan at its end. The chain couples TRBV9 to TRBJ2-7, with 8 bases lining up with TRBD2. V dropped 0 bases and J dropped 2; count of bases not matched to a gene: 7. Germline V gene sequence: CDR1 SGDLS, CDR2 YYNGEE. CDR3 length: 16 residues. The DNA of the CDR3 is TGTGCCAGCAGCGTAGGGGGTAGCGGGAACCCCTACGAGCAGTACTCC. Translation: CASSVGGSGNPYEQYS.

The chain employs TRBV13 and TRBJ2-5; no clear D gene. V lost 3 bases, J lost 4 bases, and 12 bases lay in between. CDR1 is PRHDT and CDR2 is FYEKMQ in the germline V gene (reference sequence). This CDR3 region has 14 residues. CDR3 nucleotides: TGTGCCAGCAGCTTTAGGCTTTCGCGAGAGACCCAGTACTTC. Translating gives CASSFRLSRETQYF.

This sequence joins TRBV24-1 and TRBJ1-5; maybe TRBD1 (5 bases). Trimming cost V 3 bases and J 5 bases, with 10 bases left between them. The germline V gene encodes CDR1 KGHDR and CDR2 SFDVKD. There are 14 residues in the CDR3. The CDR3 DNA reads TGTGCCACCAGTGATGCCAAGACAGATCAGCCCCAGCATTTT. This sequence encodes CATSDAKTDQPQHF.

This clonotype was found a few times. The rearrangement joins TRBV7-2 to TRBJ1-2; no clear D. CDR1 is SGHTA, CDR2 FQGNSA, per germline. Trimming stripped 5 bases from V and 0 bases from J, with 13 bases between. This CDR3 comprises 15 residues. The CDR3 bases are TGTGCCAGCAGCCCCCACGACATCTCTAACTATGGCTACACCTTC. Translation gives CASSPHDISNYGYTF.

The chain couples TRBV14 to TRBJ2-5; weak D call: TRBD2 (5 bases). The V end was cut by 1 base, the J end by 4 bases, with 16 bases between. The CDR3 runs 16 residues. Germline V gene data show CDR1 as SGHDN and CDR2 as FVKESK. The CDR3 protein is CASSQGVSASGETQYF. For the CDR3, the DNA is TGTGCCAGCAGCCAAGGAGTTAGCGCCTCGGGAGAGACCCAGTACTTC.

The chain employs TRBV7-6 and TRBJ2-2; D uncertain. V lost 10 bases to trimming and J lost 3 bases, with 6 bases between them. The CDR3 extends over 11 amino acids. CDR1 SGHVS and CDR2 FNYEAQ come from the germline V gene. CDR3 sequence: CATQDTGELFF. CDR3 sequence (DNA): TGTGCCACGCAAGACACCGGGGAGCTGTTTTTT.

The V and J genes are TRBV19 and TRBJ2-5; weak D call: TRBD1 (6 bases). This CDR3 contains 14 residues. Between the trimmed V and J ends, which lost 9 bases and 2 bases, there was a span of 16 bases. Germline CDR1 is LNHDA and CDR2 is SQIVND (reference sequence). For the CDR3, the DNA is TGTGCCAGCAGGCAGGACAGACTGCAAGAGACCCAGTACTTC. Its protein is CASRQDRLQETQYF.

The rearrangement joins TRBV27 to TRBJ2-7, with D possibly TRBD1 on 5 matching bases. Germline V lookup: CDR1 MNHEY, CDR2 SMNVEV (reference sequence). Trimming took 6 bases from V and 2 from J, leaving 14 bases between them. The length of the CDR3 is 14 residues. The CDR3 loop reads CASSAPRQPYEQYF. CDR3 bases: TGTGCCAGCAGCGCACCTCGACAGCCCTACGAGCAGTACTTC.

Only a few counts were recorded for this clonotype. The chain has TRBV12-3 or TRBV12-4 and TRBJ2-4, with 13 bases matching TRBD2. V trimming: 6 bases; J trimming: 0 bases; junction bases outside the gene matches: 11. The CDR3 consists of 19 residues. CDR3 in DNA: TGTGCCAGCAGCGGACTAGCGGGAGCCTCCAGCCTAGCCAAAAACATTCAGTACTTC. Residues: CASSGLAGASSLAKNIQYF.

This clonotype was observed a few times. In nucleotides, the CDR3 is TGTGCCAGTAGTCCTTTCCCAACTAGCGTGAACACCGGGGAGCTGTTTTTT. Translated: CASSPFPTSVNTGELFF. The gene calls are TRBV19 and TRBJ2-2; 7 bases fit TRBD2. This CDR3 comprises 17 residues. Germline V gene sequence: CDR1 LNHDA, CDR2 SQIVND (reference sequence). J lost 1 base, V lost 5 bases, and 10 bases had no gene match.

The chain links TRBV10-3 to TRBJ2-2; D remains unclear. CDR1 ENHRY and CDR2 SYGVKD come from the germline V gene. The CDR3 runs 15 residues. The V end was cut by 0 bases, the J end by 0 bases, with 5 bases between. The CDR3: CAISESGPNTGELFF. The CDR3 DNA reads TGTGCCATCAGTGAGTCGGGTCCGAACACCGGGGAGCTGTTTTTT.

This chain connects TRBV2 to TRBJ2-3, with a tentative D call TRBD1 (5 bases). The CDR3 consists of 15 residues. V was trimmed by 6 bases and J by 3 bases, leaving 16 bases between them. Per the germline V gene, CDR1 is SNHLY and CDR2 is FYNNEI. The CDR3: CASRDNQGWTDTQYF. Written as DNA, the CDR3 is TGTGCCAGCAGGGACAATCAAGGTTGGACAGATACGCAGTATTTT. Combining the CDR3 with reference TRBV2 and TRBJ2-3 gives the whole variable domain EPEVTQTPSHQVTQMGQEVILRCVPISNHLYFYWYRQILGQKVEFLVSFYNNEISEKSEIFDDQFSVERPDGSNFTLKIRSTKLEDSAMYFCASRDNQGWTDTQYFGPGTRLTVL.

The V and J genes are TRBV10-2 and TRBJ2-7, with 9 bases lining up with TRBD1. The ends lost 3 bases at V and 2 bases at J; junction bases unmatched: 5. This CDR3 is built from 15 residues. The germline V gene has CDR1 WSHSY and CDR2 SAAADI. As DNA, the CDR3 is TGCGCCAGCAGTGACCGGACAGGGGCTACCTACGAGCAGTACTTC. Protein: CASSDRTGATYEQYF.

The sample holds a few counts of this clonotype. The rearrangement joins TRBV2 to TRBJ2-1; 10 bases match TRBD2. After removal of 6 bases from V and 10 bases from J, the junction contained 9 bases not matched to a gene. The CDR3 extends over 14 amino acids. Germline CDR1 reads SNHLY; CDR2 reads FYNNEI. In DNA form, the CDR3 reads TGTGCCAGCAGAAAGCGGGGGGGTTTAGGGGAGCAGTTCTTC. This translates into CASRKRGGLGEQFF.

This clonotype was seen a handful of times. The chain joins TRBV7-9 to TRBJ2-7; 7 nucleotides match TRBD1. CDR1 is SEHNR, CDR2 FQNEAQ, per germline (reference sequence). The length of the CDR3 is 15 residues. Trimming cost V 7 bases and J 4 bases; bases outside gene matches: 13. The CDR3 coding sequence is TGTGCCAGCACCGTCACCGGGACAGCCTTTTACGAGCAGTACTTC. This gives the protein CASTVTGTAFYEQYF.

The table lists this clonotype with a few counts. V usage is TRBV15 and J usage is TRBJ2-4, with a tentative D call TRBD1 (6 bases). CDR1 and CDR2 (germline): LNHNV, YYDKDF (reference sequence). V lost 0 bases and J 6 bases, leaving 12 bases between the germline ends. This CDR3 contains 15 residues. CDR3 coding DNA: TGTGCCACCAGCAGAGATCAGGGGACACTAAACATTCAGTACTTC. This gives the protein CATSRDQGTLNIQYF.

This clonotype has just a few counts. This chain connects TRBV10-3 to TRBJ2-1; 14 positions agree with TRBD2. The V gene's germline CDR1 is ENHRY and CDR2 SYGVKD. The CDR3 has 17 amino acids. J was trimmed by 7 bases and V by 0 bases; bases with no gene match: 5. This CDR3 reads CAISESTSGRAPNEQFF. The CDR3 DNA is TGTGCCATCAGTGAGTCGACTAGCGGGAGGGCCCCGAATGAGCAGTTCTTC.

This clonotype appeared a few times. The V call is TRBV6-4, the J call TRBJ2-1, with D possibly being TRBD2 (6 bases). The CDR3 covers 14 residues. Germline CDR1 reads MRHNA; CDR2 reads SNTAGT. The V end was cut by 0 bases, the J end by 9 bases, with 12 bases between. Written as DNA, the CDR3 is TGTGCCAGCAGTGACTCGGAGACTAGTTCTGAGCAGTTCTTC. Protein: CASSDSETSSEQFF.

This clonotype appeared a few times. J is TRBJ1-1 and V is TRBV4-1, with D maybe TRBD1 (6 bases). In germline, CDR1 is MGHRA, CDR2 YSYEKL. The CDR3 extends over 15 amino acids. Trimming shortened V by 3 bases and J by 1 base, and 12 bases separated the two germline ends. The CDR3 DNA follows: TGCGCCAGCAGCCAGACAGGCGGGTCGAACACTGAAGCTTTCTTT. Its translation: CASSQTGGSNTEAFF.

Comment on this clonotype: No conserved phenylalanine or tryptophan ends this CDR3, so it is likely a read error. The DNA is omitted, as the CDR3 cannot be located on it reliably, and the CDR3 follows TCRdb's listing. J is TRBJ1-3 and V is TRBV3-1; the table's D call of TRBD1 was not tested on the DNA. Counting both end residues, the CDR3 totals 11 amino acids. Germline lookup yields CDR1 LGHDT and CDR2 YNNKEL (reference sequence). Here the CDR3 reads CASSQGPGTAI.

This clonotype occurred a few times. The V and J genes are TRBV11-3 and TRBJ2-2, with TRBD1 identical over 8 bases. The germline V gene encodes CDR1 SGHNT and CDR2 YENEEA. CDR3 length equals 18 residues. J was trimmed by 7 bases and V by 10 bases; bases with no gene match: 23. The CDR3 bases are TGTGCCACCAGTGGGGACAGGTCGCGCCGTTTAGGGTACGGGGAGCTGTTTTTT. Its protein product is CATSGDRSRRLGYGELFF.

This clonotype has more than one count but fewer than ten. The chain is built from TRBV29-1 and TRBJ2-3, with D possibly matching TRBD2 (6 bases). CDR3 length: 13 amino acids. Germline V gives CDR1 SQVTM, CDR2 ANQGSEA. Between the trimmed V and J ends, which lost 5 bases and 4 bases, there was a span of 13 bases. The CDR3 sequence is CSVCYPGADTQYF. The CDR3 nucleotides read TGCAGCGTTTGCTACCCGGGGGCAGATACGCAGTATTTT.

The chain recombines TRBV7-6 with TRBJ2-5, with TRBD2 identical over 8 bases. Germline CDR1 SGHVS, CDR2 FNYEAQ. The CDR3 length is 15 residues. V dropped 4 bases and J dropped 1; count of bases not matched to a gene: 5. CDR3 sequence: CASSYTSGGQETQYF. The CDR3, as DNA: TGTGCCAGCAGCTACACAAGCGGGGGCCAAGAGACCCAGTACTTC.

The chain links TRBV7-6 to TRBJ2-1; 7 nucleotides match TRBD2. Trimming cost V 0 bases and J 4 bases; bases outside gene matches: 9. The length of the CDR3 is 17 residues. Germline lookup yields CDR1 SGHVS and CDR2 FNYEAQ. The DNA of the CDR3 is TGTGCCAGCAGCTTAGCGGTTACGGGGGGTTCATACAATGAGCAGTTCTTC. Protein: CASSLAVTGGSYNEQFF. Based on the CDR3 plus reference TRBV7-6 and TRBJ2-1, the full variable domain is GAGVSQSPRYKVTKRGQDVALRCDPISGHVSLYWYRQALGQGPEFLTYFNYEAQQDKSGLPNDRFSAERPEGSISTLTIQRTEQRDSAMYRCASSLAVTGGSYNEQFFGPGTRLTVL.

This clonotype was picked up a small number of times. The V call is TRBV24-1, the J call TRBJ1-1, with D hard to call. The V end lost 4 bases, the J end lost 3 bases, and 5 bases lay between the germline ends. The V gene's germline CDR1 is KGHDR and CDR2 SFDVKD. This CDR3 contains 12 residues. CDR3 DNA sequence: TGTGCCACCAGTGACAGTTACACTGAAGCTTTCTTT. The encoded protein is CATSDSYTEAFF.

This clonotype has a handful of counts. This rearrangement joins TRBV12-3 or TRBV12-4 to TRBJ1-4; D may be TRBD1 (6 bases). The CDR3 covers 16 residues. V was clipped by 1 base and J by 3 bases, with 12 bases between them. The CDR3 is CASSLVGAGPNEKLFF. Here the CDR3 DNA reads TGTGCCAGCAGTTTAGTGGGGGCAGGTCCTAATGAAAAACTGTTTTTT.

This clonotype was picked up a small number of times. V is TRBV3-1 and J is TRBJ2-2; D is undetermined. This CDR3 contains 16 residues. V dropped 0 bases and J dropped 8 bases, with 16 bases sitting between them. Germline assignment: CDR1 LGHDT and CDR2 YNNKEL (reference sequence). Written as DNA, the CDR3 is TGTGCCAGCAGCCAAGAGGGGATCGCAATGGGTGGGGAGCTGTTTTTT. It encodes CASSQEGIAMGGELFF.

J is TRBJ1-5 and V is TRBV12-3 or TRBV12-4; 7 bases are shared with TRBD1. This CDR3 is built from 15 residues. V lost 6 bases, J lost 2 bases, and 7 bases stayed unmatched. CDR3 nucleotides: TGTGCCAGCAGCACGGACAGGCTCGGCAATCAGCCCCAGCATTTT. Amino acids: CASSTDRLGNQPQHF.

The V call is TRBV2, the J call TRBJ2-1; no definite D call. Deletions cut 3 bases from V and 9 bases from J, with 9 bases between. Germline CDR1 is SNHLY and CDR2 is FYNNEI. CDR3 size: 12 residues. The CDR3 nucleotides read TGTGCCAGCAGTGACTGGGGTGGTGAGCAGTTCTTC. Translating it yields CASSDWGGEQFF.